This TCR beta chain came from a study of PD-L1 blockade in urothelial cancer. About the study: Analysis of the blood was performed 3 weeks (second dose) and 6 weeks after treatment start. Counts from blood samples showed a median of around 150,000 T cells.

The length of the CDR3 is 18 residues. V lost 0 bases, J lost 0 bases, and 4 bases stayed unmatched. The germline V gene encodes CDR1 SGHTA and CDR2 FQGNSA. Synthetic spike-ins, TCR analog templates, were added into each PCR. Clones were sequenced by immunoSEQ multiplex PCR, and TCRdb holds only the in-frame ones, with some missing. The top ten hold over 7.5% of the sample, which has about 84,000 clones, around 80% seen once. The TCR comes from a man in his sixties or seventies with urothelial cancer. The sample was PBMCs, taken around atezolizumab (anti-PD-L1) treatment. The rearrangement links TRBV7-2 to TRBJ2-6; 8 bases agree with TRBD1. CDR3 nucleotides: TGTGCCAGCAGCTTAGCTGGGACAGGAAACTCTGGGGCCAACGTCCTGACTTTC. Translated, it gives CASSLAGTGNSGANVLTF.